The 6 T cell receptor beta chains presented below share a single source sample, sequenced in a study of beta chain features in type 1 diabetes (dated by TCRdb to the late 2010s). Library generation was performed with the immunoSEQ multiplex PCR assay. All of the isolated RNA was reverse transcribed with the High Capacity cDNA Reverse Transcription Kit, so expressed TCRB transcripts were sequenced. The table comes from immuneACCESS by way of TCRdb, which keeps in-frame sequences with V and J called. Part of the clones is missing from these tables; in studies checked, under half for an unresolved V gene and the rest for unknown reasons. In all, the sample holds hundreds of thousands of clones, and 15% to 18% of those were seen once. More than 0.08% of the sample goes to the ten largest clones. Sequences were obtained from naive CD4+ T cells from blood. Reading the label with the study, this specimen's cell subset or site is: true naive CD4+ T cells. The source of these receptors is a man in his late teens or twenties in good health.

The rearrangement links TRBV15 to TRBJ1-5; D is undetermined. Germline V lookup: CDR1 LNHNV, CDR2 YYDKDF (reference sequence). The V and J ends lost 4 bases and 2 bases respectively, with 9 bases between them. The CDR3 runs 14 residues. In DNA form, the CDR3 reads TGTGCCACCAGCACGTCATGGGGCAATCAGCCCCAGCATTTT. Protein: CATSTSWGNQPQHF.

This clone occurred a few times. The V call is TRBV5-4, the J call TRBJ2-6; D not resolved. V was shortened by 4 bases and J by 1 base, with 9 bases between the two germline ends. From germline, CDR1 is SGHNT and CDR2 YYREEE (reference sequence). The CDR3 runs 15 residues. The CDR3 region is CASSQTPSGANVLTF. Written as DNA, the CDR3 is TGTGCCAGCAGCCAGACACCGTCTGGGGCCAACGTCCTGACTTTC.

The chain has TRBV29-1 and TRBJ2-1; TRBD1 agrees at 7 bases. Trimming removed 6 bases from V and 0 bases from J; junction bases left unmatched: 14. The V gene's germline CDR1 is SQVTM and CDR2 ANQGSEA. The CDR3 is 17 amino acids. The CDR3 loop is CSVHTFRDRLSYNEQFF. As DNA, the CDR3 is TGCAGCGTCCATACGTTCCGGGACAGACTCTCCTACAATGAGCAGTTCTTC.

In its sample, this clone was seen a few times. The J gene is TRBJ2-7, the V gene TRBV4-3; 8 bases map to TRBD1. The germline gives CDR1 LGHNA, CDR2 YSLEER. The J segment lost 4 bases and the V segment lost 5 bases, leaving 10 bases of the junction unmatched. CDR3 size: 15 residues. The CDR3 is CASSSTGASKYEQYF. CDR3 nucleotides: TGCGCCAGCAGCTCGACAGGGGCCTCGAAGTACGAGCAGTACTTC.

The chain carries TRBV27 and TRBJ2-2; D may be TRBD1 (6 bases). CDR1 and CDR2 from the germline V gene are MNHEY and SMNVEV (reference sequence). This CDR3 spans 15 amino acids. V lost 2 bases, J lost 4 bases, and 11 bases lay in between. As DNA, the CDR3 is TGTGCCAGCAGTTTACAGGGGCGAGGCACCGGGGAGCTGTTTTTT. This gives the protein CASSLQGRGTGELFF.

There are a few counts of this clone. The V gene is TRBV14, the J gene TRBJ2-1; a weak D match, TRBD2 (6 bases). Per the germline V gene, CDR1 is SGHDN and CDR2 is FVKESK. V was shortened by 4 bases and J by 3 bases, with 10 bases between the two germline ends. The CDR3 is made up of 14 amino acids. CDR3: CASSPLTSYNEQFF. CDR3 coding DNA: TGTGCCAGCAGCCCCCTGACTAGCTACAATGAGCAGTTCTTC.